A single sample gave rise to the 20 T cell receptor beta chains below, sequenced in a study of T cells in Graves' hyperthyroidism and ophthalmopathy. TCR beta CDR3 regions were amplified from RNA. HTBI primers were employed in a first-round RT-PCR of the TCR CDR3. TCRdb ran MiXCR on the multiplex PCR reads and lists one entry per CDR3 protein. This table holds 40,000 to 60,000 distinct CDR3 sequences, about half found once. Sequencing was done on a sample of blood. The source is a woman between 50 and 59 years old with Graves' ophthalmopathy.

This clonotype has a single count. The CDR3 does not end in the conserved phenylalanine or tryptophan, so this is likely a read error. The CDR3 DNA sequence: TGTGCCAGCAGCTCACAGGGGGGAAACTGCGAGCAGTACTTG. Its protein product is CASSSQGGNCEQYL. The genes are TRBV7-2 and TRBJ2-7, with 8 bases identical to TRBD1. The trim removed 4 bases at V and 6 bases at J, leaving 8 bases unmatched. CDR3 length: 14 residues. Germline CDR1 and CDR2: SGHTA and FQGNSA.

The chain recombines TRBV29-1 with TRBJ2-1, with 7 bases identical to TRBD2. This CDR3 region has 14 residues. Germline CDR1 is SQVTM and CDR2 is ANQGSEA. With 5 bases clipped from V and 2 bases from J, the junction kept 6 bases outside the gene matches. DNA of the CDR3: TGCAGCGTTACCAGCGGGACGACCTACAATGAGCAGTTCTTC. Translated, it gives CSVTSGTTYNEQFF.

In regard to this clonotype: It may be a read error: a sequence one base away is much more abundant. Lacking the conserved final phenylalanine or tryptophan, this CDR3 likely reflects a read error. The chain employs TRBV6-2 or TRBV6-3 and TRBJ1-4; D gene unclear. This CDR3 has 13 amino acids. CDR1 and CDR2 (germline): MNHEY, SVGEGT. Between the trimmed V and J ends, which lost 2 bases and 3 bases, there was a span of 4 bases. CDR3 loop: CASSYNPNEKLFL. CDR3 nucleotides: TGTGCCAGCAGTTACAACCCTAATGAAAAACTGTTTCTT.

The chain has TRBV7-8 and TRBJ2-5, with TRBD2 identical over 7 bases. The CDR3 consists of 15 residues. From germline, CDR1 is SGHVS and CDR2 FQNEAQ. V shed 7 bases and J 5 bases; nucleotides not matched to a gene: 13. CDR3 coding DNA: TGTGCCAGCACCATTAGCTGGGAGGGCCGCGAGACCCAGTACTTC. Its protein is CASTISWEGRETQYF.

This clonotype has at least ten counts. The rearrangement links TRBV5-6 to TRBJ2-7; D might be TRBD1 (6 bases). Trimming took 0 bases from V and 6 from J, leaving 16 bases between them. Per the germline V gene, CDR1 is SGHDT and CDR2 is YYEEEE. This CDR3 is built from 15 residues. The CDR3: CASSLARGAGVEQYF. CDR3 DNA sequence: TGTGCCAGCAGCTTGGCCCGAGGGGCAGGGGTCGAGCAGTACTTC.

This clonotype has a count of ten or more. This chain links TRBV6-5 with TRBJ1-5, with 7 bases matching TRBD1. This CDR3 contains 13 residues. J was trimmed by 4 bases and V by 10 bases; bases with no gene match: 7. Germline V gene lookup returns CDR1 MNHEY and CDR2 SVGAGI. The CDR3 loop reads CATKAGGNQPQHF. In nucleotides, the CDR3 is TGTGCCACCAAGGCAGGGGGTAATCAGCCCCAGCATTTT.

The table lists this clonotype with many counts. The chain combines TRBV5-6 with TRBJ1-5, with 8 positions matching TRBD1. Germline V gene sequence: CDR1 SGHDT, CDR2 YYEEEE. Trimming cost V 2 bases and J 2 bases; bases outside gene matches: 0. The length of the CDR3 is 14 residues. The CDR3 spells CASSLQGGNQPQHF. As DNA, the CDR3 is TGTGCCAGCAGCTTACAGGGGGGCAATCAGCCCCAGCATTTT. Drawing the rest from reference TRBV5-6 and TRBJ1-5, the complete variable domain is DAGVTQSPTHLIKTRGQQVTLRCSPKSGHDTVSWYQQALGQGPQFIFQYYEEEERQRGNFPDRFSGHQFPNYSSELNVNALLLGDSALYLCASSLQGGNQPQHFGDGTRLSIL.

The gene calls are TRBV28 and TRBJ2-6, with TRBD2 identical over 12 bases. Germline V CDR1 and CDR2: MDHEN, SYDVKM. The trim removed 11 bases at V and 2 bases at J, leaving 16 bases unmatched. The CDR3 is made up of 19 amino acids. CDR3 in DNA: TGTGCCTGCATCCCGGGGGGGCTAGCGGGAGGGCCTGGGGCCAACGTCCTGACTTTC. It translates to CACIPGGLAGGPGANVLTF. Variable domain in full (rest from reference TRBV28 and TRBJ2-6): DVKVTQSSRYLVKRTGEKVFLECVQDMDHENMFWYRQDPGLGLRLIYFSYDVKMKEKGDIPEGYSVSREKKERFSLILESASTNQTSMYLCACIPGGLAGGPGANVLTFGAGSRLTVL.

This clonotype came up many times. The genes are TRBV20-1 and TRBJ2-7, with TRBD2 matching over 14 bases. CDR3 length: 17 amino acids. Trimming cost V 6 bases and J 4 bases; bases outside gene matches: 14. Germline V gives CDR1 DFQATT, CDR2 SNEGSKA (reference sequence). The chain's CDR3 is CSATTRPGLAGGYEQYF. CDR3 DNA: TGCAGTGCCACAACGCGCCCCGGACTAGCGGGGGGATACGAGCAGTACTTC.

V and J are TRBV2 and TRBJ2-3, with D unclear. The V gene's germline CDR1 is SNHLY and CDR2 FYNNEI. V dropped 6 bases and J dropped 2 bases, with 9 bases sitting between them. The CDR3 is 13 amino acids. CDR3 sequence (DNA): TGTGCCAGCAGCGGCTTTATCACAGATACGCAGTATTTT. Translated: CASSGFITDTQYF.

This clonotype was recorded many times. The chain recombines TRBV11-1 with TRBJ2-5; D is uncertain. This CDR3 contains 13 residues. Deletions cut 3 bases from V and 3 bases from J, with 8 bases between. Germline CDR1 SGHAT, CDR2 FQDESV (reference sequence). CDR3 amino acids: CASSFWREETQYF. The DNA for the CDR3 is TGTGCCAGCAGCTTCTGGAGAGAAGAGACCCAGTACTTC.

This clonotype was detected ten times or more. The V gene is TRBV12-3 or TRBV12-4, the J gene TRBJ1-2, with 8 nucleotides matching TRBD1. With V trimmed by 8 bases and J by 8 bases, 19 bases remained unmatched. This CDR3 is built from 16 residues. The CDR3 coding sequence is TGTGCCAGCTCGGGACGAACCGCGGGACAGGTTGAGGGCTACACCTTC. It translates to CASSGRTAGQVEGYTF.

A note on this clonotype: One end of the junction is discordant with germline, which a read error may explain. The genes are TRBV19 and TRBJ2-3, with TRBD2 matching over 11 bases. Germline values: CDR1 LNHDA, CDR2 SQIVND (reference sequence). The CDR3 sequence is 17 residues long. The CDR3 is CASSARGLAELTGTQYF. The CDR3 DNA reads TGTGCCAGTAGTGCAAGGGGACTAGCGGAGCTAACAGGTACGCAGTATTTT.

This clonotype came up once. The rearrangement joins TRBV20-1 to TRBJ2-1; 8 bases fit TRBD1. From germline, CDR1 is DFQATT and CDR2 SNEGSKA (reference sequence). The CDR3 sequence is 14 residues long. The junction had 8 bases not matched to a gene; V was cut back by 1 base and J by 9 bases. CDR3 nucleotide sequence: TGCAGTGCTAGAGCTGGACAGGGAGCAAGTGAGCAGTTCTTC. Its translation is CSARAGQGASEQFF.

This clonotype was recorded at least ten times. Written as DNA, the CDR3 is TGTGCCAGCAGCGCAGAAACGTTAATAGCCCCCAATCAGCCCCAGCATTTT. Translating it yields CASSAETLIAPNQPQHF. This sequence joins TRBV7-6 and TRBJ1-5, with D hard to call. V lost 5 bases and J 3 bases, leaving 20 bases between the germline ends. The V gene's germline CDR1 is SGHVS and CDR2 FNYEAQ. The CDR3 has 17 amino acids.

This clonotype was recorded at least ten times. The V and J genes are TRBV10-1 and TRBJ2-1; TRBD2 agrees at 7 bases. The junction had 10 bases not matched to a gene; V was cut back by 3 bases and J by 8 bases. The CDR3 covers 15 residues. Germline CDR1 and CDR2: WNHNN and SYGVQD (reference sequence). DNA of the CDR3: TGCGCCAGCAGTGATCGTGTGGCGGGAGTTTATGAGCAGTTCTTC. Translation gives CASSDRVAGVYEQFF.

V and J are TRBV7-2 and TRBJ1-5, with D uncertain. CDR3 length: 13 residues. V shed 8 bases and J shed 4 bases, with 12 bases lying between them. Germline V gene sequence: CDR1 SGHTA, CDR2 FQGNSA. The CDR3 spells CASSPRQNQPQHF. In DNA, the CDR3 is TGTGCCAGCTCACCAAGGCAAAATCAGCCCCAGCATTTT.

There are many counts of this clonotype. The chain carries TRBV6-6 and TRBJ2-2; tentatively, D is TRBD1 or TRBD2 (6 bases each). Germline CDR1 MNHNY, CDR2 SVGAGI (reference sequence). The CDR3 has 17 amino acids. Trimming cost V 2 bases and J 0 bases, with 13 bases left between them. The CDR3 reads CASSYTRDTANTGELFF. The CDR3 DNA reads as TGTGCCAGCAGTTACACGCGGGACACCGCGAACACCGGGGAGCTGTTTTTT.

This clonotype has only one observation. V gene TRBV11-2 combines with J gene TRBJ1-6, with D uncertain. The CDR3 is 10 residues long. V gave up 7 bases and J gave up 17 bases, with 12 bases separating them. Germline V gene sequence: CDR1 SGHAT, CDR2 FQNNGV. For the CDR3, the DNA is TGTGCCAGCACCCGCCCGGGCTTCCACTTT. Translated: CASTRPGFHF.

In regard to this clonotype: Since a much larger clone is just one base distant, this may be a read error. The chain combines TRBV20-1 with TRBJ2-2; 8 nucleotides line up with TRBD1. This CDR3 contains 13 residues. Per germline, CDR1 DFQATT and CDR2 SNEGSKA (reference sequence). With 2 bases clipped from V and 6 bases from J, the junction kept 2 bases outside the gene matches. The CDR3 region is CSARQGAAGELFF. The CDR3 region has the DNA TGCAGTGCTAGACAGGGGGCAGCCGGGGAGCTGTTTTTT.